The following is a T cell receptor (beta chain) sequence with its context. At one end, the junction sequence differs from germline, possibly due to a read error. The data were taken from a study of T cells in Graves' hyperthyroidism and ophthalmopathy. Study-level information: Blood was drawn when the patient was first diagnosed and still untreated.

Out of around 10 ml of fresh peripheral blood came the PBMCs. Regions amplified from RNA transcripts were the TCR beta CDR3 regions. HTBI primers were used for first-round RT-PCR of the TCR CDR3. TCRdb re-called the multiplex PCR reads with MiXCR, one entry per CDR3 protein. The table shows tens of thousands of distinct CDR3 sequences, with 49% occurring only once. The CDR3 sequence is 14 residues long. The V gene's germline CDR1 is SNHLY and CDR2 FYNNEI. This chain joins TRBV2 and TRBJ1-6; D unresolved. This receptor was taken from a woman aged 45-59 years with Graves' hyperthyroidism that later progressed to Graves' ophthalmopathy. The sequenced sample was blood. CDR3 region: CASSDQKNNTPLHF. CDR3 coding DNA: TGTGCCAGCAGTGATCAAAAGAATAATACACCCCTCCACTTT. Together with reference TRBV2 and TRBJ1-6, the CDR3 gives the full variable domain: EPEVTQTPSHQVTQMGQEVILRCVPISNHLYFYWYRQILGQKVEFLVSFYNNEISEKSEIFDDQFSVERPDGSNFTLKIRSTKLEDSAMYFCASSDQKNNTPLHFGNGTRLTVT.